This record concerns one T cell receptor beta chain sequence. Trimming cost V 5 bases and J 11 bases; bases outside gene matches: 7. This CDR3 has 12 amino acids. From germline, CDR1 is MDHEN and CDR2 SYDVKM. TCRdb used MiXCR to reprocess the RT-PCR reads, holding one entry per CDR3 protein. The sample contains about 680,000 distinct CDR3 sequences, more than 13% of which appear only once. Sequencing was carried out using memory CD4+ T cells from blood. The V call is TRBV28, the J call TRBJ2-7; 9 bases are shared with TRBD2. This TCR came from a female donor in good health, serving as a healthy control. The CDR3 coding sequence is TGTGCCAGCAGTCAACCGGGACTAGCTAAGTACTTC. This sequence encodes CASSQPGLAKYF.